Listed below are T cell receptor beta chains from one sample, sequenced in a study of early T cells in non-severe SARS-CoV-2 infection. One entry per CDR3 protein results from TCRdb running MiXCR on the 5' RACE reads. The data hold 120,000 or so distinct CDR3 sequences, with around 13% observed a single time. Sequenced material: whole blood, taken at baseline. The origin of the receptors is an adult who was a healthcare worker with PCR-confirmed SARS-CoV-2 infection or an uninfected control (not recorded which). The CDR3 runs from the conserved cysteine through the conserved F or W. A D gene is named only where the DNA matches it firmly. Size is omitted from some rows. Given values are once, few, many or a class for expanded clones.

j_call d_call v_call clone_size cdr3_nt cdr3_aa
TRBJ2-1 . TRBV19 . TGTGCCAGTAGTACGAAGGACGCTAGCTCCTACAATGAGCAGTTCTTC CASSTKDASSYNEQFF
TRBJ1-1 . TRBV6-2/TRBV6-3 . TGTGCCAGCAGTTACAGGTCCCAGGGTGCTTTCTTT CASSYRSQGAFF
TRBJ1-6 . TRBV20-1 once TGCAGTGCAGAGGGGACTAATTCACCCCTCCACTTT CSAEGTNSPLHF
TRBJ2-4 . TRBV28 . TGTGCCAGCAGTCCGAGGAACAAACAGTACTTC CASSPRNKQYF
TRBJ2-7 . TRBV28 few TGTGCCAGCACCCGGACAGCATCCTACGAGCAGTACTTC CASTRTASYEQYF
TRBJ2-2 . TRBV3-1 few TGTGCCAGCAGCCAAGGTCCGGGGGCTAGGACCGGGGAGCTGTTTTTT CASSQGPGARTGELFF
TRBJ1-2 TRBD1 TRBV20-1 . TGCAGTGCTTCTCCGGGACAGGGTTTTGGCTACACCTTC CSASPGQGFGYTF
TRBJ2-1 TRBD2 TRBV20-1 . TGCAGTGCTAACGGACTAGCCTCCAACAATGAGCAGTTCTTC CSANGLASNNEQFF
TRBJ2-3 . TRBV6-1 . TGTGCCAGCAAGACGGAAGCGGGCACAGATACGCAGTATTTT CASKTEAGTDTQYF
TRBJ2-7 . TRBV28 . TGTGCCAGCAGCCTAACCGGGACGGGGAACTCCTACGAGCAGTACTTC CASSLTGTGNSYEQYF
TRBJ1-1 TRBD1 TRBV7-9 many TGTGCCAGCAGCTCCGGGACAGCGGGATTCGCTGAAGCTTTCTTT CASSSGTAGFAEAFF
TRBJ1-5 . TRBV7-9 many TGTGCCAGCAGCTTTACTAACGTGGGGCCCCAGCATTTT CASSFTNVGPQHF
TRBJ2-5 . TRBV28 . TGTGCCAGCAGTTCCCCAACAGGAGCGGAGACCCAGTACTTC CASSSPTGAETQYF
TRBJ2-1 . TRBV19 few TGTGCCAGTAGTCCTCAGCGGATCGGATGGAATGAGCAGTTCTTC CASSPQRIGWNEQFF
TRBJ2-1 . TRBV24-1 few TGTGCCACCAGTGATTGGGGATCGGTCACCTCCTACAATGAGCAGTTCTTC CATSDWGSVTSYNEQFF
TRBJ2-2 . TRBV28 few TGTGCCAGCAGATCATCGGACTTTAACACCGGGGAGCTGTTTTTT CASRSSDFNTGELFF
TRBJ2-6 TRBD2 TRBV18 many TGTGCCAGCTCGCAATCTCTCATAGCGGGAGGATCCTCTGGGGCCAACGTCCTGACTTTC CASSQSLIAGGSSGANVLTF
TRBJ1-3 TRBD1 TRBV4-2 few TGTGCCAGCACCCCCCAGGGGGTGATCTCTGGAAACACCATATATTTT CASTPQGVISGNTIYF
TRBJ1-1 TRBD1 TRBV4-1 . TGCGCCAGCAGCCAAGTTCACAGGGGTGATTTCGGGACTGAAGCTTTCTTT CASSQVHRGDFGTEAFF
TRBJ1-5 . TRBV6-2/TRBV6-3 few TGTGCCAGCAGCTGGACCCTGAATCAGCCCCAGCATTTT CASSWTLNQPQHF
TRBJ1-4 . TRBV4-1 . TGCGCCAGCAGCCAAGAGCCTGGGGGGGAAAAACTGTTTTTT CASSQEPGGEKLFF
TRBJ2-5 . TRBV18 few TGTGCCAGCTCAGGGGCACTGGAAGAGACCCAGTACTTC CASSGALEETQYF
TRBJ1-2 . TRBV12-3/TRBV12-4 many TGTGCCAGCACCCCGCCGAATGCGGTGATTGGTTTTAACTATGGCTACACCTTC CASTPPNAVIGFNYGYTF
TRBJ2-3 TRBD2 TRBV5-5 few TGTGCCAGCAGCTTATTAGCGGGACTAAGAGCAGATACGCAGTATTTT CASSLLAGLRADTQYF
TRBJ1-5 TRBD1 TRBV5-1 many TGCGCCAGCAGCTTGACAGGGGCGTCCTCAGCCCAGCATTTT CASSLTGASSAQHF
TRBJ2-1 TRBD1 TRBV5-1 few TGCGCCAGCAGCTTGGGAGGACAGGTGTCCTACAATGAGCAGTTCTTC CASSLGGQVSYNEQFF
TRBJ2-2 . TRBV5-4 . TGTGCCAGCAGCTTCTGGACGGTTGTGACCGGGGAGCTGTTTTTT CASSFWTVVTGELFF
TRBJ1-1 TRBD1 TRBV27 many TGTGCCAGCAGTTTACAACCATACAGGGGGCTGAACACTGAAGCTTTCTTT CASSLQPYRGLNTEAFF
TRBJ1-3 . TRBV12-3/TRBV12-4 . TGTGCCAGCAGACCAACAGGGACTGGAAACACCATATATTTT CASRPTGTGNTIYF
TRBJ2-5 . TRBV7-2 . . CASSLVGGGSEYF
TRBJ1-4 TRBD1 TRBV7-2 . TGTGCCAGCAGCCGACAGGGTAGGAGTGAAAAACTGTTTTTT CASSRQGRSEKLFF
TRBJ2-1 . TRBV28 . TGTGCCAGCAGCCCCCTTTTCAGGCTCCGCTCCTACAATGAGCAGTTCTTC CASSPLFRLRSYNEQFF
TRBJ2-5 . TRBV4-1 many TGCGCCAGCAGCCAACCTCGGGACACACCGACCCAGTACTTC CASSQPRDTPTQYF
TRBJ2-7 . TRBV7-9 few TGTGCCAGCGTAAGAATCGGGGACTCCTACGAGCAGTACTTC CASVRIGDSYEQYF
TRBJ1-1 . TRBV20-1 few TGCAGTGCAAACCCCTGGGGAGGGCGGGCGGACACTGAAGCTTTCTTT CSANPWGGRADTEAFF
TRBJ1-1 TRBD1 TRBV4-2 many TGTGCCAGCAGCCAAGAGGTCGGGACAGGGTTTTCTGAAGCTTTCTTT CASSQEVGTGFSEAFF
TRBJ2-3 . TRBV6-5 . TGTGCCAGCAGTTACACACCTGGCGGGGGCGGTACAGATACGCAGTATTTT CASSYTPGGGGTDTQYF
TRBJ2-7 TRBD2 TRBV11-2 few TGTGCCAGCAGCTTAGACCTACTAGCGGGGGCCCGGCGGTACTTC CASSLDLLAGARRYF
TRBJ2-7 . TRBV2 many TGTGCCAGCAGGGCCTTTTTGGACAGCCTCTACGAGCAGTACTTC CASRAFLDSLYEQYF
TRBJ1-6 TRBD1 TRBV18 few TGTGCCAGCTCACCTTCGGACAGGGAGAATTCACCCCTCCACTTT CASSPSDRENSPLHF
TRBJ1-5 . TRBV7-8 . TGTGCCAGCAGCCTAACAGGGATTCAGCCCCAGCATTTT CASSLTGIQPQHF
TRBJ2-3 . TRBV7-9 many TGTGCCAGCAGCCGGGTCCCTCGCGATACGCAGTATTTT CASSRVPRDTQYF
TRBJ2-3 . TRBV3-1 . TGTGCCAGCAGCCAACGACGGAGTGCTAGCACAGATACGCAGTATTTT CASSQRRSASTDTQYF
TRBJ2-5 TRBD2 TRBV20-1 many TGCAGTGCTGCGGGGGGCCGAGAGACCCAGTACTTC CSAAGGRETQYF
TRBJ2-3 TRBD2 TRBV12-3/TRBV12-4 . TGTGCCAGCAATCTTTGGGTAGCGGGAGGTCCAGATACGCAGTATTTT CASNLWVAGGPDTQYF
TRBJ1-5 TRBD1 TRBV7-9 . TGTGCCAGCAGCTTTGGGACAGGGGGAAGAGATAGCAATCAGCCCCAGCATTTT CASSFGTGGRDSNQPQHF
TRBJ1-5 . TRBV7-8 . TGTGCCAGCAGCTCCTCCGGGTCGGGAGCGACCAATCAGCCCCAGCATTTT CASSSSGSGATNQPQHF
TRBJ1-2 . TRBV12-3/TRBV12-4 many TGTGCCAGCAGTTTGCCGGGGTATGGCTACACCTTC CASSLPGYGYTF
TRBJ2-2 . TRBV20-1 . TGCAGTGCTAGAACGGCGGGGGCGGCCGGGGAGCTGTTTTTT CSARTAGAAGELFF
TRBJ2-3 TRBD2 TRBV6-1 many TGTGCCAGCAGTGATGCGGGGGGCACAGATACGCAGTATTTT CASSDAGGTDTQYF
TRBJ1-1 . TRBV2 . TGTGCCAGCAGCGAACGACACTTAGGCCGGAGGACTGAAGCTTTCTTT CASSERHLGRRTEAFF
TRBJ2-1 TRBD1 TRBV24-1 . TGTGCCACCAGTTCGGGACAGAAGCAATACAATGAGCAGTTCTTC CATSSGQKQYNEQFF
TRBJ2-3 TRBD1 TRBV7-9 many TGTGCCAGCAGCTGGACAGGGTACACAGATACGCAGTATTTT CASSWTGYTDTQYF
TRBJ2-5 . TRBV9 few TGTGCCAGCAGCGTAGCGGACCAAGAGACCCAGTACTTC CASSVADQETQYF